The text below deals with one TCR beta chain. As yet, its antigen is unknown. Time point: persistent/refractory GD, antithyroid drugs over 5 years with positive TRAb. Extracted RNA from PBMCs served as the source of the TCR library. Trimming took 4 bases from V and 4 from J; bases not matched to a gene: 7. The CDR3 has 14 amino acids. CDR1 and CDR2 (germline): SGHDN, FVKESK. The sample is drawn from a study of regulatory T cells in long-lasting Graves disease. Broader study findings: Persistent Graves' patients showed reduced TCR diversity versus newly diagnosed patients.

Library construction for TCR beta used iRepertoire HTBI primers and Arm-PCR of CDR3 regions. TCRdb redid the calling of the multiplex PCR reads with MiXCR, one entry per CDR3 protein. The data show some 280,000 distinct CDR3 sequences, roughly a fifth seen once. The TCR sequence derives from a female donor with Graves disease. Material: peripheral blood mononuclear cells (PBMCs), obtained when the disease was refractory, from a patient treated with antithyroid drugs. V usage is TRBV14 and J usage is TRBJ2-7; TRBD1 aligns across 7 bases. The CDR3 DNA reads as TGTGCCAGCAGCCCCATGAGGGGGCCTTACGAGCAGTACTTC. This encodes CASSPMRGPYEQYF.